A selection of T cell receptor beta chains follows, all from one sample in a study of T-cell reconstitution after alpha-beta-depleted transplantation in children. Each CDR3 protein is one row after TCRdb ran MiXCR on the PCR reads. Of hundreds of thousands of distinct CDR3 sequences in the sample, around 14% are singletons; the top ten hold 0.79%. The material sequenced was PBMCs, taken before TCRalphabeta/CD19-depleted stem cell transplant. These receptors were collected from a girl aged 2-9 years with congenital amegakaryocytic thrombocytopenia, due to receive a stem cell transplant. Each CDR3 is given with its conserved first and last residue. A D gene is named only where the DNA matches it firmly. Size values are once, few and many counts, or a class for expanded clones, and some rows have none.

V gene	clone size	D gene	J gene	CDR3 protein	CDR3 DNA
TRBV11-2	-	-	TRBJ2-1	CASSSRLIGANEQFF	TGTGCCAGCTCCTCTAGACTCATAGGGGCCAATGAGCAGTTCTTC
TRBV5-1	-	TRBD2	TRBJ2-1	CASREDPYNEQFF	TGCGCCAGCCGGGAGGACCCCTACAATGAGCAGTTCTTC
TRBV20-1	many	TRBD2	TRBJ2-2	CSATRLAGVSDTGELFF	TGCAGTGCTACCCGACTAGCGGGAGTATCAGACACCGGGGAGCTGTTTTTT
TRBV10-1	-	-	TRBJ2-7	CASSDSTEGRYEQYF	TGCGCCAGCAGTGATTCGACGGAAGGACGGTACGAGCAGTACTTC
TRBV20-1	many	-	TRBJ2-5	CSAREWETQYF	TGCAGTGCTAGAGAATGGGAGACCCAGTACTTC
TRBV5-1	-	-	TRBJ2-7	CASSLGEPYEQYF	TGCGCCAGCAGCTTAGGAGAGCCCTACGAGCAGTACTTC
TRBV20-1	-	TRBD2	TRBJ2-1	CCAKGATSGSREQFF	TGCTGTGCGAAAGGGGCGACTAGCGGGAGTAGGGAGCAGTTCTTC
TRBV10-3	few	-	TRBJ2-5	CAIRTGTVAKETQYF	TGTGCCATCAGGACCGGGACGGTAGCTAAAGAGACCCAGTACTTC
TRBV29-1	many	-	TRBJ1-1	CSVEPLLWTVNTEAFF	TGCAGCGTTGAGCCCCTCCTCTGGACAGTAAACACTGAAGCTTTCTTT
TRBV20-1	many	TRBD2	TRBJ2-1	CSAPAGAINEQFF	TGCAGTGCTCCAGCGGGAGCGATTAATGAGCAGTTCTTC
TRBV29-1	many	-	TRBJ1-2	CSVEEQGPYGYTF	TGCAGCGTTGAGGAACAGGGCCCCTATGGCTACACCTTC
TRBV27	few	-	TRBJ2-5	CASSLSFRGPGTQYF	TGTGCCAGCAGTTTATCTTTTCGGGGACCCGGGACCCAGTACTTC
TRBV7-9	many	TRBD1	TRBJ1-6	CASSLTGQGNSPLHF	TGTGCCAGCAGCTTAACTGGACAGGGGAATTCACCCCTCCACTTT
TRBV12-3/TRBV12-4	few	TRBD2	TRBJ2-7	CASSNGLAGVGEQYF	TGTGCCAGCAGTAATGGCCTAGCGGGAGTCGGCGAGCAGTACTTC
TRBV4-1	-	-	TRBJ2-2	CASSPNPTAGNLRSGELFF	TGCGCCAGCAGCCCCAATCCGACTGCCGGGAACCTAAGGTCCGGGGAGCTGTTTTTT